This T cell receptor beta chain was found in a study of human T cells and chemical hapten exposure. Study information: All patients underwent weekly scalp dosing with diphenylcyclopropenone for the full approximately 25-week study. TCR yield per sample varied, mainly due to pooled library volumes. General study findings and limits: With DPC sensitization, TCRs exceeding 1 in 1000 frequency showed no change.

Trimming at V came to 0 bases and at J to 7 bases, leaving 7 bases not matched to a gene. Per germline, CDR1 MNHEY and CDR2 SVGAGI. This CDR3 has 16 residues. For the library, individual cDNA molecules each received unique molecular identifiers. TCRdb called the RACE reads again in MiXCR, with one record for every CDR3 protein. Found here are about 110,000 distinct CDR3 sequences, roughly an eighth of them singletons; the top ten hold around 1.7%. With regard to this clonotype: Its antigen is unknown.

As to time point: pre-sensitization, week 0. Specified treatment: therapeutic diphenylcyclopropenone sensitization with weekly scalp DPC. J is TRBJ2-2 and V is TRBV6-5; 8 positions match TRBD2. This clonotype originated in a woman aged 45-65 years with alopecia areata. Some clones in this sample may be carry-over from other donors' samples. The sample in question was whole blood, obtained in connection with sensitization to the hapten diphenylcyclopropenone (DPC). Here the CDR3 DNA reads TGTGCCAGCAGTTACTCCACCGGGCGGGAGGTCGGGGAGCTGTTTTTT. Translation: CASSYSTGREVGELFF.